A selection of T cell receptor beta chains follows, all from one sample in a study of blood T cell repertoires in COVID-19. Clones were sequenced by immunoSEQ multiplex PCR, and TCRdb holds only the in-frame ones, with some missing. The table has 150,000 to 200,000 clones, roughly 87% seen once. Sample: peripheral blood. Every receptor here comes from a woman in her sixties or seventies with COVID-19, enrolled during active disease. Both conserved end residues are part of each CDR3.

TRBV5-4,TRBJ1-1,CASTKGGVNTEAFF
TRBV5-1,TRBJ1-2,CASSLQGSSNYGYTF
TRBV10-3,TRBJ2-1,CAISDLREGGNEQFF
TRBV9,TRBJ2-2,CASSVEGTTPGELFF
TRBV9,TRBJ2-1,CASSLLAGSYNEQFF
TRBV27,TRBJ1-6,CASSSPSRSSPLHF
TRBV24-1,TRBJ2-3,CATSEPRADTQYF
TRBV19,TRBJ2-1,CASRTWTSGNNEQFF
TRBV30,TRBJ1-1,CAWSVPGGRAEAFF
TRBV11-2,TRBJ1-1,CASSLETGNTEAFF
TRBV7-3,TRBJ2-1,CASSPNPGLASNEQFF
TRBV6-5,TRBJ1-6,CATTVAGDSPLHF
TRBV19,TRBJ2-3,CAIGQGATDTQYF
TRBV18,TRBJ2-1,CASSPSGKTNEQFF
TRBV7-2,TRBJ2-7,CASSQEEGPNYEQYF
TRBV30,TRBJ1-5,CAWKTKQGVRPQHF
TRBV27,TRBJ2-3,CASSSPMASGRHTQYF
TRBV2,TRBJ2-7,CASSKSLLVTYEQYF
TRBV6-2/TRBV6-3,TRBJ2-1,CASSYLLGQGAQGSYNEQFF
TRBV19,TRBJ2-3,CASSSGSIADTQYF
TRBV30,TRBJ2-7,CAWRLTGRSYEQYF
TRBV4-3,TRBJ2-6,CASSRGQFSGANVLTF
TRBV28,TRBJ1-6,CASISEGRLISPLHF
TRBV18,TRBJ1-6,CASSEGQNSPLHF
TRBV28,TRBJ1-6,CASSSGVMNSPLHF
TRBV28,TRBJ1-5,CASRSSRDSWAQHF
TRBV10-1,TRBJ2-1,CASSESSGRPSRNEQFF
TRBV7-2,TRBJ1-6,CASSLASIGTANSPLHF
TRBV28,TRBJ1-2,CASTITGYYGYTF
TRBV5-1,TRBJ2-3,CASSLAREGTDTQYF
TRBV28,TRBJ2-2,CASSSSGQGNTGELFF
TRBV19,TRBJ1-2,CASSPIDRGSGYTF
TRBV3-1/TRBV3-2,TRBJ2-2,CASSLIASGELFF
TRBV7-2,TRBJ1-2,CASSIQGKSYGYTF
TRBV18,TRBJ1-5,CASSPDRDHQPQHF
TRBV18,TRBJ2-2,CASSPGTGYTGELFF
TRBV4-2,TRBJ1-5,CASSQLGTGGSNNQPQHF
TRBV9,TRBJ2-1,CASAGGTGINNEQFF
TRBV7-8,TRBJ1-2,CASSLNRGTYGYTF
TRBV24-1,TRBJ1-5,CATSEGQGAKYQPQHF
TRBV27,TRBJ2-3,CASSLDLAGADTQYF
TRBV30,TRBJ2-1,CAWRLIYSYNEQFF
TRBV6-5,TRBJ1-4,CASRKQGWGEKLFF